The entry below gives a single TCR beta chain sequence along with its context. The junction departs from germline at one end; a sequencing error may be responsible. The sample belongs to a study of T-cell reconstitution after alpha-beta-depleted transplantation in children. CDR1 and CDR2 (germline): LNHDA, SQIVND (reference sequence). The CDR3 consists of 15 residues. Unique molecular identifiers were built into the TCRbeta library. TCRdb used MiXCR to reprocess the PCR reads, holding one entry per CDR3 protein. The sample has under 140,000 distinct CDR3 sequences; about 9.3% are singletons. This TCR derives from a human donor who donated a stem cell graft to a child with acute lymphoblastic leukemia. The chain carries TRBV19 and TRBJ2-5; TRBD1 might be the D (5 bases). This specimen consisted of PBMCs from the stem cell graft donor, obtained from the stem cell graft. DNA for the CDR3: TGTGCCAGTAGTATCGCAGGGCGAACCCAAGAGACCCATTACTTC. Translating gives CASSIAGRTQETHYF.